These T cell receptor beta chains were read from a single sample in a study of T-cell reconstitution after alpha-beta-depleted transplantation in children. MiXCR, applied by TCRdb to the PCR reads, yields one record per CDR3 protein. The data show some 300,000 distinct CDR3 sequences, with approximately 10% seen just once and less than 2.5% held by the top ten. This material consisted of PBMCs from the stem cell graft donor, taken from the stem cell graft. The receptors were sampled from a human donor who donated a stem cell graft to a child with acute lymphoblastic leukemia. The CDR3 runs from the conserved cysteine through the conserved F or W.

V,J,CDR3
TRBV12-3/TRBV12-4,TRBJ1-1,CASSWGEDTEAFF
TRBV5-1,TRBJ1-5,CASSLEVNQPQHF
TRBV25-1,TRBJ2-3,CASSGLPNTQYF
TRBV7-9,TRBJ1-2,CASSSPTKNYGYTF
TRBV12-3/TRBV12-4,TRBJ2-6,CASTSRTGVSGANVLTF
TRBV5-1,TRBJ2-7,CASSSGRTSIYEQYF
TRBV29-1,TRBJ2-3,CRVDPSTDTQYF
TRBV5-6,TRBJ2-7,CASSDPGSLYEQYF
TRBV20-1,TRBJ2-1,CSARASQRAGGYNEQFF
TRBV12-3/TRBV12-4,TRBJ2-1,CASSPGQGGIYNEQFF
TRBV7-2,TRBJ2-7,CASSLEPRVEQYF
TRBV9,TRBJ2-3,CASSPEGLPSSTDTQYF
TRBV11-1,TRBJ2-3,CASSHLKGPGLAGDTQYF
TRBV6-4,TRBJ2-1,CASSVVGAGYNEQFF
TRBV13,TRBJ2-5,CASSLVGGRAQETQYF
TRBV5-5,TRBJ2-7,CASSGRDRGGEQYF
TRBV4-3,TRBJ2-1,CASSQVDRGEPYNEQFF
TRBV5-1,TRBJ2-7,CASSLTGASYEQYF
TRBV4-3,TRBJ2-7,CASSQDLTTSGSPYEQYF
TRBV4-3,TRBJ2-1,CASSHQGLAGSYNEQFF
TRBV9,TRBJ1-1,CASSPSGGSGTEAFF
TRBV7-2,TRBJ2-3,CASSLARAGRRTDTQYF
TRBV12-3/TRBV12-4,TRBJ2-3,CASSFVGSRTDTQYF
TRBV10-1,TRBJ2-3,CASRDRVPDTQYF
TRBV4-1,TRBJ2-1,CASSPGTSGRAFEQFF
TRBV27,TRBJ1-1,CASSLLIGNTEAFF
TRBV12-3/TRBV12-4,TRBJ1-4,CASSFTGQKLFF
TRBV12-3/TRBV12-4,TRBJ2-1,CASSLIITSGRTAHEQFF
TRBV5-1,TRBJ2-2,CASSLRTGGAGELFF
TRBV4-1,TRBJ2-5,CASSQRTGTQETQYF
TRBV6-2/TRBV6-3,TRBJ2-7,CASRSRGTGGYEQYF
TRBV5-4,TRBJ2-1,CASSLEDNEQFF
TRBV20-1,TRBJ2-5,CSARGSGRAGETQYF
TRBV7-9,TRBJ2-7,CASSLVAGVEQYF
TRBV2,TRBJ2-7,CASGGQVQYF
TRBV28,TRBJ2-5,CASSLNNGGQYF
TRBV28,TRBJ1-6,CASSYLGQGPNNSPLHF
TRBV11-2,TRBJ2-3,CASSRDRVGDTQYF
TRBV28,TRBJ1-1,CASSYRGARTEAFF
TRBV7-9,TRBJ2-1,CASSLVTLNEQFF
TRBV11-2,TRBJ2-1,CASSPPGTSYYNEQFF
TRBV9,TRBJ2-5,CASSGVGQETQYF
TRBV20-1,TRBJ2-7,CSASSDYSYEQYF
TRBV12-3/TRBV12-4,TRBJ2-3,CASSLPPLSTDTQYF
TRBV6-5,TRBJ2-5,CASSSPAPAGETQYF
TRBV12-3/TRBV12-4,TRBJ2-7,CASSLHSTYEQYF
TRBV12-3/TRBV12-4,TRBJ2-3,CASRAQSGADTQYF
TRBV7-6,TRBJ2-7,CASSSLAGLVYEQYF
TRBV14,TRBJ2-3,CASSQDGLLAGRTDTQYF
TRBV4-2,TRBJ2-7,CASSQEGRGLPYEQYF
TRBV29-1,TRBJ2-1,CSVEALGGSSYNEQFF
TRBV27,TRBJ2-1,CASSSRTRRNEQFF
TRBV5-8,TRBJ1-1,CASSWGRAGTEAFF
TRBV7-7,TRBJ2-7,CASSPGQGNQQYF
TRBV20-1,TRBJ1-1,CSATRAEKLSVNTEAFF
TRBV6-5,TRBJ2-1,CASRRTSGSYNEQFF
TRBV20-1,TRBJ1-4,CSVSRDTEKLFF
TRBV5-4,TRBJ1-6,CASSLDGSSYNSPLHF
TRBV27,TRBJ1-2,CASSFVGTNYGYTF
TRBV12-3/TRBV12-4,TRBJ1-5,CASSLQGGDNQPQHF